Listed here are 6 T cell receptor beta chains from one sample, sequenced in a study of shared clonotypes between healthy human individuals. Sequencing was performed with immunoSEQ multiplex PCR; in TCRdb, only in-frame clones are kept and a portion is missing. The sample lists 2 million or so clones; roughly 94% were seen once. The sample comprised naive CD4+ T cells sorted from blood. Noted subset: CD45RA+ positively selected. The receptor source for this set is a man aged 18-30 years in good health.

V gene TRBV10-3 combines with J gene TRBJ2-3, with TRBD1 matching 7 bases. The CDR3 spans 16 residues. With 6 bases clipped from V and 5 bases from J, the junction kept 14 bases outside the gene matches. Germline CDR1 and CDR2: ENHRY and SYGVKD. For the CDR3, the DNA is TGTGCCATCAGCTTCCGACAGGGTACCTTCGAAGATACGCAGTATTTT. Translated: CAISFRQGTFEDTQYF.

This chain links TRBV21-1 with TRBJ2-1; TRBD2, the table's D call, was not compared with the DNA. TRBV21-1 is described as a pseudogene. There are 14 residues in the CDR3. CDR3 in amino acids: CASINPTGGDEQFF. For the CDR3, the DNA is TGTGCCAGCATCAACCCGACGGGGGGTGATGAGCAGTTCTTC.

This clone was seen once. The chain couples TRBV5-1 to TRBJ2-3, with D possibly TRBD2 on 6 matching bases. Between the trimmed V and J ends, which lost 0 bases and 10 bases, there was a span of 15 bases. The CDR3 totals 14 residues. Germline CDR1 reads SGHRS; CDR2 reads YFSETQ. The CDR3 sequence is CASSLVGRGSAQYF. In DNA, the CDR3 is TGCGCCAGCAGCTTGGTGGGGCGGGGAAGCGCGCAGTATTTT.

The genes are TRBV5-8 and TRBJ2-5; 7 nucleotides match TRBD2. This CDR3 comprises 15 residues. The trim removed 2 bases at V and 4 bases at J, leaving 8 bases unmatched. Germline loops: CDR1 SGHTS, CDR2 YDEGEE. The CDR3 sequence: CASSFHLTSLETQYF. The CDR3 DNA sequence: TGTGCCAGCAGCTTTCACCTGACTAGCCTAGAGACCCAGTACTTC. Full variable domain (remainder filled in from reference TRBV5-8 and TRBJ2-5): EAGVTQSPTHLIKTRGQQATLRCSPISGHTSVYWYQQALGLGLQFLLWYDEGEERNRGNFPPRFSGRQFPNYSSELNVNALELEDSALYLCASSFHLTSLETQYFGPGTRLLVL.

The rearrangement uses TRBV7-9 and TRBJ2-3, with 7 bases lining up with TRBD1. V lost 5 bases to trimming and J lost 1 base; unmatched junction nucleotides: 0. From germline, CDR1 is SEHNR and CDR2 FQNEAQ (reference sequence). CDR3 length: 13 residues. The CDR3 region is CASSDRGTDTQYF. CDR3 nucleotides: TGTGCCAGCAGCGACAGGGGCACAGATACGCAGTATTTT.

Comments on this clone: Other nucleotide sequences in the sample specify the same CDR3. The chain uses TRBV11-2 and TRBJ2-7, with TRBD2 matching over 7 bases. Trimming took 3 bases from V and 2 from J; bases not matched to a gene: 1. In germline, CDR1 is SGHAT, CDR2 FQNNGV. This CDR3 is built from 13 residues. CDR3 in DNA: TGTGCCAGCAGCTTGGGACTACCCTACGAGCAGTACTTC. Its protein is CASSLGLPYEQYF. The full variable domain, its missing parts supplied by reference TRBV11-2 and TRBJ2-7, is EAGVAQSPRYKIIEKRQSVAFWCNPISGHATLYWYQQILGQGPKLLIQFQNNGVVDDSQLPKDRFSAERLKGVDSTLKIQPAKLEDSAVYLCASSLGLPYEQYFGPGTRLTVT.